Following are 3 T cell receptor beta chains from one sample sequenced in a study of blood T cell repertoires in COVID-19. Profiled with immunoSEQ multiplex PCR; TCRdb holds only in-frame clones, not every one. The repertoire holds some 150,000 clones, more than 70% seen once, with about 8% in the top ten. Sample: peripheral blood. The receptors come from a woman aged 55-70 years with acute or convalescent COVID-19.

The chain joins TRBV5-1 to TRBJ2-1; 10 nucleotides line up with TRBD2. Germline loops: CDR1 SGHRS, CDR2 YFSETQ. The length of the CDR3 is 15 residues. Trimming at V came to 4 bases and at J to 12 bases, leaving 13 bases not matched to a gene. Written as DNA, the CDR3 is TGCGCCAGCAGCGTGGAAAAGCGGGGGGGCCAGTTGCAGTTCTTC. This codes for CASSVEKRGGQLQFF.

The chain joins TRBV5-1 to TRBJ2-3; 13 nucleotides align to TRBD2. Trimming took 3 bases from V and 1 from J; bases not matched to a gene: 8. Germline CDR1 and CDR2: SGHRS and YFSETQ. This CDR3 comprises 18 residues. Written as DNA, the CDR3 is TGCGCCAGCAGCTCTGGACTAGCGGGGGCCGCCCGCACAGATACGCAGTATTTT. It yields the protein CASSSGLAGAARTDTQYF.

The V gene is TRBV28, the J gene TRBJ1-1, with 10 bases that match TRBD1. J lost 4 bases, V lost 6 bases, and 11 bases had no gene match. The CDR3 runs to 16 residues. CDR1 MDHEN and CDR2 SYDVKM come from the germline V gene. The CDR3 here is CASRQDRGRSRTEAFF. The CDR3 DNA sequence: TGTGCCAGCAGGCAGGACAGGGGGAGGTCACGCACTGAAGCTTTCTTT.